Below are 17 T cell receptor beta chains sequenced from a single sample in a study of T cell responses to AZD1222 COVID-19 vaccine. Sequencing used immunoSEQ multiplex PCR; TCRdb keeps in-frame clones, though not all of them. The table lists over 120,000 clones, 80% to 90% of them singletons. Sequenced material: peripheral blood, taken on day 0 of AZD1222 vaccination. Receptors originate from an adult in good health.

The chain couples TRBV12-3 or TRBV12-4 to TRBJ2-7; tentatively, D is TRBD2 (5 bases). The CDR3 extends over 13 amino acids. The V gene lost 4 bases and the J gene lost 2 bases, with 9 bases spanning the gap. The CDR3 loop is CASSSSGTYEQYF. In nucleotides, the CDR3 is TGTGCCAGCAGTTCCTCGGGGACCTACGAGCAGTACTTC.

This clone was recorded a few times. The genes are TRBV11-2 and TRBJ2-7; D ambiguous. Germline values: CDR1 SGHAT, CDR2 FQNNGV. V dropped 0 bases and J dropped 1 base, with 4 bases sitting between them. The CDR3 contains 13 residues. CDR3 sequence: CASSLDSSYEQYF. Here the CDR3 DNA reads TGTGCCAGCAGCTTAGACAGTTCCTACGAGCAGTACTTC.

This clone was found a few times. The chain's CDR3 is CATSPTSGSYEQYF. The CDR3 nucleotides read TGTGCCACCAGCCCGACTAGCGGGTCTTACGAGCAGTACTTC. V usage is TRBV15 and J usage is TRBJ2-7, with 10 bases aligning to TRBD2. The V gene end was trimmed by 5 bases and the J gene end by 4 bases; junction bases not matched to a gene: 5. This CDR3 region has 14 residues. Germline V gene data show CDR1 as LNHNV and CDR2 as YYDKDF (reference sequence).

V usage is TRBV14 and J usage is TRBJ2-7; 10 bases line up with TRBD2. This CDR3 contains 15 residues. Germline V lookup: CDR1 SGHDN, CDR2 FVKESK. V was pared by 3 bases and J by 7 bases, with 9 bases of the junction left unmatched. The CDR3 sequence is CASSHGLAVPREQYF. The CDR3 nucleotides read TGTGCCAGCAGCCACGGACTAGCGGTTCCTAGAGAGCAGTACTTC. Based on the CDR3 plus reference TRBV14 and TRBJ2-7, the full variable domain is EAGVTQFPSHSVIEKGQTVTLRCDPISGHDNLYWYRRVMGKEIKFLLHFVKESKQDESGMPNNRFLAERTGGTYSTLKVQPAELEDSGVYFCASSHGLAVPREQYFGPGTRLTVT.

This chain joins TRBV27 and TRBJ1-6; D gene ambiguous. The V gene lost 7 bases and the J gene lost 6 bases, with 13 bases spanning the gap. The CDR3 runs 14 residues. Germline CDR1 and CDR2: MNHEY and SMNVEV (reference sequence). CDR3 loop: CASNLGFGNSPLHF. The CDR3 DNA follows: TGTGCCAGCAACCTCGGGTTCGGTAATTCACCCCTCCACTTT.

CDR3 region: CASSSRALASYNEQFF. CDR3 in DNA: TGTGCCAGCAGTTCCAGGGCTTTGGCTTCCTACAATGAGCAGTTCTTC. This chain links TRBV6-4 with TRBJ2-1; D possibly corresponds to TRBD1 (5 bases). The CDR3 runs to 16 residues. V lost 5 bases, J lost 1 base, and 15 bases lay in between. CDR1 and CDR2 (germline): MRHNA, SNTAGT.

CDR3 amino acids: CASSEGPINYGYTF. Written as DNA, the CDR3 is TGTGCCAGCTCAGAAGGACCCATTAACTATGGCTACACCTTC. The V gene is TRBV18, the J gene TRBJ1-2; D gene uncertain. The CDR3 is 14 residues long. Trimming took 5 bases from V and 1 from J, leaving 11 bases between them. The germline V gene has CDR1 KGHSH and CDR2 LQKENI.

V gene TRBV11-2 combines with J gene TRBJ2-7; possible D gene TRBD2, 6 bases. Germline loops: CDR1 SGHAT, CDR2 FQNNGV. V was trimmed by 3 bases and J by 2 bases, leaving 11 bases between them. There are 14 residues in the CDR3. CDR3: CASSLGTGTYEQYF. The CDR3 DNA reads TGTGCCAGCAGCTTGGGGACTGGAACCTACGAGCAGTACTTC.

The chain carries TRBV30 and TRBJ1-1; 9 positions agree with TRBD1. In germline, CDR1 is GTSNPN, CDR2 SVGIG (reference sequence). V shed 2 bases and J 4 bases; nucleotides not matched to a gene: 14. This CDR3 is built from 17 residues. The CDR3 here is CAWSPKTGTGIGTEAFF. The CDR3, as DNA: TGTGCCTGGAGTCCAAAAACCGGGACAGGGATCGGCACTGAAGCTTTCTTT.

This sequence joins TRBV28 and TRBJ2-3; possibly TRBD1 or TRBD2 for D (5 bases each). V was clipped by 4 bases and J by 4 bases, with 12 bases between them. This CDR3 contains 14 residues. Germline V lookup: CDR1 MDHEN, CDR2 SYDVKM. In DNA form, the CDR3 reads TGTGCCAGCAGTTCCTTCCGGGGCGCAGATACGCAGTATTTT. Translated: CASSSFRGADTQYF.

The gene calls are TRBV27 and TRBJ2-7; D remains unclear. The V gene lost 4 bases and the J gene lost 0 bases, with 13 bases spanning the gap. The CDR3 loop spans 15 amino acids. Germline V CDR1 and CDR2: MNHEY, SMNVEV (reference sequence). CDR3 residues: CASSSGPLTSYEQYF. DNA for the CDR3: TGTGCCAGCAGTTCTGGACCGCTTACCTCCTACGAGCAGTACTTC.

The chain is built from TRBV5-5 and TRBJ1-1, with 11 bases that match TRBD1. The CDR3 sequence is 16 residues long. V was pared by 3 bases and J by 2 bases, with 6 bases of the junction left unmatched. In germline, CDR1 is SGHKS, CDR2 YYEKEE (reference sequence). The DNA of the CDR3 is TGTGCCAGCAGCTATCGGACAGGGGGCGGAAACACTGAAGCTTTCTTT. Protein: CASSYRTGGGNTEAFF.

This clone was seen only once. The chain combines TRBV2 with TRBJ2-7; 7 nucleotides align to TRBD1. Trimming removed 8 bases from V and 3 bases from J; junction bases left unmatched: 13. This CDR3 is built from 15 residues. Germline V gives CDR1 SNHLY, CDR2 FYNNEI. CDR3 residues: CASHSTGSNYYEQYF. For the CDR3, the DNA is TGTGCCAGCCACTCGACAGGGTCGAACTACTACGAGCAGTACTTC.

In its sample, this clone was seen a few times. The chain is built from TRBV19 and TRBJ2-3; TRBD1 matches at 9 bases. Germline V gene lookup returns CDR1 LNHDA and CDR2 SQIVND (reference sequence). The CDR3 runs 14 residues. V dropped 5 bases and J dropped 5; count of bases not matched to a gene: 5. CDR3 coding DNA: TGTGCCAGTAGTTTCCTGGACAGGGGAGATACGCAGTATTTT. The encoded protein is CASSFLDRGDTQYF.

This chain joins TRBV5-6 and TRBJ1-6; tentatively, D is TRBD1 (6 bases). The CDR3 has 15 residues. CDR1 is SGHDT, CDR2 YYEEEE, per germline. The V and J ends lost 0 bases and 4 bases respectively, with 8 bases between them. In nucleotides, the CDR3 is TGTGCCAGCAGCTTGGGCCAGGGGTATAATTCACCCCTCCACTTT. Amino acids: CASSLGQGYNSPLHF.

This clone was picked up a small number of times. The chain joins TRBV6-4 to TRBJ2-3, with 8 bases lining up with TRBD1. From germline, CDR1 is MRHNA and CDR2 SNTAGT. Trimming removed 0 bases from V and 4 bases from J; junction bases left unmatched: 0. This CDR3 spans 14 amino acids. The CDR3 sequence: CASSDSQGADTQYF. CDR3 nucleotides: TGTGCCAGCAGTGACTCACAGGGGGCAGATACGCAGTATTTT.

This rearrangement joins TRBV6-5 to TRBJ1-4; the D is unclear. V lost 2 bases and J lost 0, with 1 base in between. CDR1 and CDR2 from the germline V gene are MNHEY and SVGAGI. The CDR3 consists of 13 residues. The CDR3 coding sequence is TGTGCCAGCAGTTACACAACTAATGAAAAACTGTTTTTT. Residues: CASSYTTNEKLFF.